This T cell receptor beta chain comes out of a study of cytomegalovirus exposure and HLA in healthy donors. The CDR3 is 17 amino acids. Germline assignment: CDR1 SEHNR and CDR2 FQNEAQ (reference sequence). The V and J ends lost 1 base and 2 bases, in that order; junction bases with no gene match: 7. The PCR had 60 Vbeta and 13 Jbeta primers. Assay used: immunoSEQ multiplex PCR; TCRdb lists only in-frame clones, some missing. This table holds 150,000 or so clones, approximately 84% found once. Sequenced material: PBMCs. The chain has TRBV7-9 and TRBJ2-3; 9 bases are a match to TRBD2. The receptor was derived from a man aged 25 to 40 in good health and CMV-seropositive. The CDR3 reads CASSLGFSGGATDTQYF. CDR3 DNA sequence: TGTGCCAGCAGCTTAGGTTTTAGCGGGGGAGCCACAGATACGCAGTATTTT.